These 4 T cell receptor beta chains originate from one sample sequenced in a study. TCRdb re-called the RT-PCR reads through MiXCR, storing one row per CDR3 protein. The sample consists of hundreds of thousands of distinct CDR3 sequences, around 14% of them appearing once. The material sequenced was memory CD4+ T cells from blood. These receptors were collected from a female donor in good health, serving as a healthy control.

This clonotype was counted a few times. The V and J genes are TRBV7-2 and TRBJ1-4; D may be TRBD1 (6 bases). This CDR3 region has 15 residues. CDR1 and CDR2 from the germline V gene are SGHTA and FQGNSA. Trimming left V 3 bases short and J 6 bases short, with 14 bases between. CDR3 bases: TGTGCCAGCAGCTTGCAACAGGGAGCCTATGAAAAACTGTTTTTT. Encoded protein: CASSLQQGAYEKLFF. The full variable domain, in which reference TRBV7-2 and TRBJ1-4 provide the parts outside the CDR3, is GAGVSQSPSNKVTEKGKDVELRCDPISGHTALYWYRQSLGQGLEFLIYFQGNSAPDKSGLPSDRFSAERTGGSVSTLTIQRTQQEDSAVYLCASSLQQGAYEKLFFGSGTQLSVL.

V and J are TRBV5-1 and TRBJ1-4, with a tentative D call TRBD1 (5 bases). Germline V gives CDR1 SGHRS, CDR2 YFSETQ. The CDR3 is 14 amino acids. V was cut by 2 bases and J by 7 bases, with 12 bases left in between. CDR3 bases: TGCGCCAGCAGCTTTGGGACGGTGGGTGAAAAACTGTTTTTT. Translating gives CASSFGTVGEKLFF.

In this sample, this clonotype turned up many times. The gene calls are TRBV11-2 and TRBJ1-1; D may be TRBD1 (5 bases). This CDR3 spans 16 amino acids. Germline CDR1 reads SGHAT; CDR2 reads FQNNGV. The V gene lost 4 bases and the J gene lost 4 bases, with 19 bases spanning the gap. CDR3 sequence: CASSSWSGGTGTEAFF. In nucleotides, the CDR3 is TGTGCCAGCAGCTCATGGTCGGGGGGGACGGGCACTGAAGCTTTCTTT. The full variable domain, in which reference TRBV11-2 and TRBJ1-1 provide the parts outside the CDR3, is EAGVAQSPRYKIIEKRQSVAFWCNPISGHATLYWYQQILGQGPKLLIQFQNNGVVDDSQLPKDRFSAERLKGVDSTLKIQPAKLEDSAVYLCASSSWSGGTGTEAFFGQGTRLTVV.

V usage is TRBV20-1 and J usage is TRBJ2-1; TRBD2 matches at 10 bases. In germline, CDR1 is DFQATT, CDR2 SNEGSKA (reference sequence). This CDR3 has 14 residues. V lost 7 bases and J lost 3; bases outside the gene matches: 6. CDR3 in amino acids: CSVRTSGFYNEQFF. CDR3 bases: TGCAGTGTGAGGACTAGCGGATTCTACAATGAGCAGTTCTTC.